This TCR beta chain was identified in a study of shared clonotypes between healthy human individuals. The wider study: Donors had three CD4 naive, three CD4 memory, two CD8 naive and one CD8 memory plate apiece.

Study-wide results and caveats: Clonotypes shared by all four sorted-subset donors had higher generation probabilities than non-shared clonotypes.

Terminally differentiated effector memory CD45RA+ cells were excluded from the naive CD8 cells, which were CD45RO-negative and positively selected for CCR7. V was pared by 6 bases and J by 5 bases, with 12 bases of the junction left unmatched. CDR1 is WSHSY, CDR2 SAAADI, per germline. The CDR3 extends over 15 amino acids. Deep-level running was used for the assay. Clones were sequenced by immunoSEQ multiplex PCR, and TCRdb holds only the in-frame ones, with some missing. The sample includes some 2,100,000 clones, 85% to 95% of them seen just once. Comment on this clone: The antigen is not known.

The chain couples TRBV10-2 to TRBJ2-5; the match to TRBD1 covers 7 bases. The sequenced material came from naive CD8+ T cells from PBMCs. The origin of this receptor is a man younger than 30 in good health. Some clones in this sample may be carry-over from other donors' samples. The CDR3 DNA sequence: TGCGCCAGCAGGGGGTTCGACAGGGTGGGGGAGACCCAGTACTTC. This codes for CASRGFDRVGETQYF.